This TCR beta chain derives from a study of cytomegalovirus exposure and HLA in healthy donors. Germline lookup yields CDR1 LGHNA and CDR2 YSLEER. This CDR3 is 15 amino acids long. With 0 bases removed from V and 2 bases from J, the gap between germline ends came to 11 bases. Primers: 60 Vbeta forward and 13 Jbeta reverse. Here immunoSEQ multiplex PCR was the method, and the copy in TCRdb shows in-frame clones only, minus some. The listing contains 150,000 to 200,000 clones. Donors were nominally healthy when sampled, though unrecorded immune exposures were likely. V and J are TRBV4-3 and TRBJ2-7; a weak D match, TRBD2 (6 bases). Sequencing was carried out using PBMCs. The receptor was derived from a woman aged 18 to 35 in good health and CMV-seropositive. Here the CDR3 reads CASSQDSGTPYEQYF. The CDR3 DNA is TGCGCCAGCAGCCAAGATTCGGGGACTCCCTACGAGCAGTACTTC.